The 24 T cell receptor beta chains given below trace back to one sample, sequenced in a study of blood T cell repertoires in COVID-19. The data were produced by immunoSEQ multiplex PCR, yet TCRdb's version contains in-frame clones alone and is incomplete. Of some 300,000 clones listed, approximately 86% are singletons. The sequencing input was peripheral blood. The source is a man aged 70 or older with acute or convalescent COVID-19.

V and J are TRBV3-1 (or the pseudogene TRBV3-2) and TRBJ2-5; D possibly corresponds to TRBD1 (6 bases). This CDR3 is built from 12 residues. Germline-derived CDR1 and CDR2 are LGHDT and YNNKEL (reference sequence). Trimming left V 4 bases short and J 5 bases short, with 8 bases between. Here the CDR3 reads CASSRDIETQYF. DNA of the CDR3: TGTGCCAGCAGCCGGGACATTGAGACCCAGTACTTC.

The V and J genes are TRBV10-2 and TRBJ2-5; TRBD2 matches 13 bases. The CDR3 contains 15 residues. J gave up 4 bases and V 4 bases, and 3 bases lay outside the gene matches. Germline CDR1 WSHSY, CDR2 SAAADI. CDR3 DNA sequence: TGCGCCAGCAGTGGACTAGCGGGGGGTGTAGAGACCCAGTACTTC. This codes for CASSGLAGGVETQYF.

The gene calls are TRBV11-2 and TRBJ1-2; TRBD1 matches 7 bases. The trim removed 4 bases at V and 4 bases at J, leaving 12 bases unmatched. Per the germline V gene, CDR1 is SGHAT and CDR2 is FQNNGV. CDR3 length: 16 amino acids. The CDR3 reads CASSSLSGTATYGYTF. The CDR3 DNA follows: TGTGCCAGCAGCTCCCTCTCCGGGACAGCGACCTATGGCTACACCTTC.

The genes are TRBV10-3 and TRBJ2-1; D uncertain. V gave up 4 bases and J gave up 9 bases, with 19 bases separating them. This CDR3 region has 15 residues. Germline-derived CDR1 and CDR2 are ENHRY and SYGVKD. CDR3 loop: CAISVREHGSGEQFF. CDR3 nucleotide sequence: TGTGCCATCAGTGTGAGAGAGCACGGATCAGGTGAGCAGTTCTTC.

The chain recombines TRBV5-4 with TRBJ1-4; the D gene is possibly TRBD1 (6 bases). This CDR3 has 15 amino acids. Germline V CDR1 and CDR2: SGHNT, YYREEE (reference sequence). The V gene lost 4 bases and the J gene lost 5 bases, with 15 bases spanning the gap. The CDR3 DNA reads TGTGCCAGCAGCGCCCAGGGGCCCTCAAATGAAAAACTGTTTTTT. Encoded protein: CASSAQGPSNEKLFF.

This chain connects TRBV6-2 or TRBV6-3 to TRBJ1-2; no clear D. V was shortened by 6 bases and J by 8 bases, with 13 bases between the two germline ends. Germline V gene sequence: CDR1 MNHEY, CDR2 SVGEGT. This CDR3 has 12 amino acids. CDR3 residues: CASSPYRFGYTF. In DNA, the CDR3 is TGTGCCAGCAGCCCATACCGGTTCGGCTACACCTTC.

V usage is TRBV28 and J usage is TRBJ2-7, with 7 nucleotides matching TRBD1. Germline V gene data show CDR1 as MDHEN and CDR2 as SYDVKM. Trimming cost V 1 base and J 5 bases; bases outside gene matches: 5. This CDR3 is built from 14 residues. CDR3 nucleotides: TGTGCCAGCAGTTTATCCCGACAGGGTCACGAGCAGTACTTC. It specifies CASSLSRQGHEQYF.

V and J are TRBV27 and TRBJ2-3, with 10 bases matching TRBD1. With V trimmed by 5 bases and J by 4 bases, 3 bases remained unmatched. The CDR3 loop spans 14 amino acids. CDR1 and CDR2 (germline): MNHEY, SMNVEV (reference sequence). In DNA form, the CDR3 reads TGTGCCAGCAGTCCGGGACAGGGGCCAGATACGCAGTATTTT. Translating gives CASSPGQGPDTQYF.

The chain couples TRBV6-4 to TRBJ2-7; D may be TRBD2 (6 bases). From germline, CDR1 is MRHNA and CDR2 SNTAGT. V was trimmed by 6 bases and J by 5 bases, leaving 20 bases between them. CDR3 length: 15 amino acids. CDR3 coding DNA: TGTGCCAGCAGGAGTTCCGACGGGAGTCGGAACGAGCAGTACTTC. This codes for CASRSSDGSRNEQYF.

This chain uses TRBV7-2 with TRBJ1-4; D perhaps matches TRBD1 (5 bases). V was pared by 2 bases and J by 8 bases, with 18 bases between. Per germline, CDR1 SGHTA and CDR2 FQGNSA. CDR3 length equals 16 residues. CDR3 bases: TGTGCCAGCAGCTTAATGGGACGGGGAGGATGGGAAAAACTGTTTTTT. It codes for CASSLMGRGGWEKLFF. The entire variable domain, with the rest obtained from reference TRBV7-2 and TRBJ1-4, is as follows: GAGVSQSPSNKVTEKGKDVELRCDPISGHTALYWYRQSLGQGLEFLIYFQGNSAPDKSGLPSDRFSAERTGGSVSTLTIQRTQQEDSAVYLCASSLMGRGGWEKLFFGSGTQLSVL.

The chain couples TRBV6-6 to TRBJ2-7; TRBD1 matches at 8 bases. V trimming: 6 bases; J trimming: 2 bases; junction bases outside the gene matches: 9. The CDR3 has 15 amino acids. Germline V gene lookup returns CDR1 MNHNY and CDR2 SVGAGI (reference sequence). The CDR3: CASSRDIRGPYEQYF. For the CDR3, the DNA is TGTGCCAGCAGCCGCGATATCAGGGGGCCCTACGAGCAGTACTTC.

In DNA form, the CDR3 reads TGTGCCAGCAGTGACGGCCTGGACAGACGTTCGGGCGAGCAGTACTTC. Translation gives CASSDGLDRRSGEQYF. V usage is TRBV6-1 and J usage is TRBJ2-7; possible D gene TRBD1, 6 bases. In germline, CDR1 is MNHNS, CDR2 SASEGT. V was shortened by 3 bases and J by 6 bases, with 21 bases between the two germline ends. The CDR3 consists of 16 residues.

This clone was seen just once. V is TRBV10-3 and J is TRBJ2-5; D gene ambiguous. V shed 3 bases and J shed 4 bases, with 9 bases lying between them. CDR3 length: 13 residues. CDR1 is ENHRY and CDR2 is SYGVKD in the germline V gene. CDR3 in DNA: TGTGCCATCAGTGAAGACCAGCGAGAGACCCAGTACTTC. The encoded protein is CAISEDQRETQYF.

The V and J genes are TRBV15 and TRBJ1-6; no clear D. CDR1 is LNHNV and CDR2 is YYDKDF in the germline V gene (reference sequence). The V gene lost 3 bases and the J gene lost 9 bases, with 9 bases spanning the gap. This CDR3 region has 13 residues. This chain's CDR3 is CATSSLTSSPLHF. The DNA for the CDR3 is TGTGCCACCAGCAGTTTGACATCTTCACCCCTCCACTTT.

CDR3 sequence (DNA): TGTGCCAGCAGACTTATCACTGAAGCTTTCTTT. This encodes CASRLITEAFF. This chain joins TRBV25-1 and TRBJ1-1; no clear D. The CDR3 is 11 residues long. V dropped 6 bases and J dropped 4 bases, with 6 bases sitting between them. Per the germline V gene, CDR1 is MGHDK and CDR2 is SYGVNS.

Only a few counts were recorded for this clone. The chain joins TRBV16 to TRBJ2-5; 10 nucleotides match TRBD1. With 0 bases clipped from V and 1 base from J, the junction kept 5 bases outside the gene matches. The germline V gene has CDR1 KGHSY and CDR2 FQNENV. The CDR3 covers 17 residues. In DNA form, the CDR3 reads TGTGCCAGCAGCCAATCGCGGGACAGGGGTTCCCAAGAGACCCAGTACTTC. Translated, it gives CASSQSRDRGSQETQYF. Full variable domain (remainder filled in from reference TRBV16 and TRBJ2-5): GEEVAQTPKHLVRGEGQKAKLYCAPIKGHSYVFWYQQVLKNEFKFLISFQNENVFDETGMPKERFSAKCLPNSPCSLEIQATKLEDSAVYFCASSQSRDRGSQETQYFGPGTRLLVL.

The CDR3 sequence: CSALRNTEAFF. The CDR3 DNA reads TGCAGCGCCCTCAGGAACACTGAAGCTTTCTTT. The chain uses TRBV29-1 and TRBJ1-1; D gene unclear. The germline CDR1 and CDR2 sequences are SQVTM and ANQGSEA. CDR3 size: 11 residues. V lost 7 bases, J lost 1 base, and 7 bases lay in between.

The chain is built from TRBV3-1 (or the pseudogene TRBV3-2) and TRBJ1-2; 9 bases are shared with TRBD1. The J segment lost 2 bases and the V segment lost 0 bases, leaving 7 bases of the junction unmatched. From germline, CDR1 is LGHDT and CDR2 YNNKEL (reference sequence). CDR3 size: 17 residues. The CDR3 protein is CASSQENRGRGNYGYTF. The CDR3 DNA sequence: TGTGCCAGCAGCCAAGAAAACAGGGGGCGCGGGAACTATGGCTACACCTTC.

The chain couples TRBV7-2 to TRBJ2-2; D is undetermined. Deletions cut 6 bases from V and 6 bases from J, with 11 bases between. Germline assignment: CDR1 SGHTA and CDR2 FQGNSA. The CDR3 length is 13 residues. The DNA for the CDR3 is TGTGCCAGCAGACCGAGTTTCGCCGGGGAGCTGTTTTTT. This gives the protein CASRPSFAGELFF.

With respect to this clone: This sample also contains other DNA sequences that code for the same CDR3. The chain joins TRBV5-1 to TRBJ1-2, with a possible D match to TRBD1 (6 bases). Germline V lookup: CDR1 SGHRS, CDR2 YFSETQ. This CDR3 spans 14 amino acids. Trimming took off 0 bases at V and 4 bases at J, with 10 bases between the two ends. CDR3 sequence reads: CASSLEAGAYGYTF. The CDR3 DNA sequence: TGCGCCAGCAGCTTGGAGGCGGGGGCCTATGGCTACACCTTC.

The chain couples TRBV9 to TRBJ1-2, with D possibly matching TRBD1 (6 bases). The CDR3 runs to 17 residues. The ends were cut back, 2 bases at V and 4 bases at J, with 21 bases in the middle. The V gene's germline CDR1 is SGDLS and CDR2 YYNGEE. CDR3 in amino acids: CASSVYPTGGSGYGYTF. DNA for the CDR3: TGTGCCAGCAGCGTGTATCCCACGGGGGGCTCGGGCTATGGCTACACCTTC.

This clone was picked up one time. The V call is TRBV5-1, the J call TRBJ2-4; 7 nucleotides line up with TRBD1. J gave up 0 bases and V 0 bases, and 6 bases lay outside the gene matches. In germline, CDR1 is SGHRS, CDR2 YFSETQ. CDR3 length: 17 residues. The CDR3: CASSLEGTALAKNIQYF. DNA for the CDR3: TGCGCCAGCAGCTTGGAAGGGACAGCGCTAGCCAAAAACATTCAGTACTTC.

The chain joins TRBV4-2 to TRBJ2-7; D perhaps matches TRBD1 (5 bases). The ends were cut back, 0 bases at V and 3 bases at J, with 12 bases in the middle. The length of the CDR3 is 15 residues. In germline, CDR1 is LGHNA, CDR2 YNFKEQ. The CDR3 DNA reads as TGTGCCAGCAGCCAAGATGTCAGGGTGAGCTACGAGCAGTACTTC. Encoded protein: CASSQDVRVSYEQYF.

The V gene is TRBV30, the J gene TRBJ2-1; 7 bases match TRBD2. J gave up 0 bases and V 4 bases, and 3 bases lay outside the gene matches. This CDR3 has 14 amino acids. CDR1 and CDR2 (germline): GTSNPN, SVGIG (reference sequence). For the CDR3, the DNA is TGTGCCTGGAAAGGGGACTACTCCTACAATGAGCAGTTCTTC. It encodes CAWKGDYSYNEQFF.